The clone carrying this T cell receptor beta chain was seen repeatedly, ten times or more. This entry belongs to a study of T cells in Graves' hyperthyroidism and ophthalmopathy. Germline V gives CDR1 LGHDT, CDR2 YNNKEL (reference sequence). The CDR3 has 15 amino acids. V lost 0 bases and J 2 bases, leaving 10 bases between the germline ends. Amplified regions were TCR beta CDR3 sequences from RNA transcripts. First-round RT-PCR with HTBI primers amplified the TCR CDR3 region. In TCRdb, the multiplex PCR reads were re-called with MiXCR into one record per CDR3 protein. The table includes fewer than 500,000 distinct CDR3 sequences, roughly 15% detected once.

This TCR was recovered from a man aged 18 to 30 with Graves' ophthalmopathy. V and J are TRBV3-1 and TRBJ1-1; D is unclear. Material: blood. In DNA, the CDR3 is TGTGCCAGCAGCCAAGAAGGAGCAGACAACACTGAAGCTTTCTTT. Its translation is CASSQEGADNTEAFF.